This T cell receptor beta chain came from a study of blood T cell repertoires in COVID-19. Study background: Either two negative PCRs, clearance, or symptom resolution qualified Cohort 3 donors as recovered. The analysed material was cDNA or gDNA that came from T cells, B-cell-depleted T cells, or PBMCs.

Those enrolled, adults aged roughly 18 to 89 years, came from 20 to 25 US areas. CDR3 size: 13 residues. The germline V and J ends were trimmed by 5 bases and 5 bases, with 12 bases remaining between them. Germline assignment: CDR1 SGHTA and CDR2 FQGTGA. Sequenced by immunoSEQ multiplex PCR; TCRdb stores in-frame clones only, minus some. The sample shows more than 300,000 clones, more than 75% of them seen only once. The TCR comes from a man aged 35-49 years in a cohort exposed to, infected with or recovered from COVID-19 (not recorded which). The rearrangement uses TRBV7-3 and TRBJ2-5, with D possibly TRBD2 on 7 matching bases. The sequencing sample was made of PBMCs or T cells enriched from blood (not recorded which). The CDR3 sequence is CASSGGGGETQYF. The CDR3 nucleotides read TGTGCCAGCAGCGGAGGGGGAGGGGAGACCCAGTACTTC.